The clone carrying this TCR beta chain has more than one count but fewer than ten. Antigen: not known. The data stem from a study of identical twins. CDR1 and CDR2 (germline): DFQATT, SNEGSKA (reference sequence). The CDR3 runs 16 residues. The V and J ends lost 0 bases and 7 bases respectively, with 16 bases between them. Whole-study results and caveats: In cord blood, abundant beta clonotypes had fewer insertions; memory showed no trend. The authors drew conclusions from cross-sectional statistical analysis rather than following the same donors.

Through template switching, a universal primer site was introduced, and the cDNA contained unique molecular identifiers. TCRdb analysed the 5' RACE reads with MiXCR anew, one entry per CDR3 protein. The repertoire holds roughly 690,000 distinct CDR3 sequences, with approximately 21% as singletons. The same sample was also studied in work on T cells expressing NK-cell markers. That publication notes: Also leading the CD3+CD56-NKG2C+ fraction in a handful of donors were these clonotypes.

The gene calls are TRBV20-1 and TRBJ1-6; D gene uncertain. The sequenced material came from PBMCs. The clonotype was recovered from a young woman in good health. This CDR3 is CSARDSQIFLNSPLHF. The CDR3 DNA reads TGCAGTGCTAGAGATTCTCAGATATTTCTCAATTCACCCCTCCACTTT.